This is a list of T cell receptor beta chains from one sample in a study of CD8+CD57+ T cells in acquired aplastic anemia. TCRdb itself ran the reads through MiXCR, one entry per CDR3 protein. The sample contains around 170,000 distinct CDR3 sequences, approximately 48% of which appear only once. The sequenced sample consisted of sorted CD4+, CD8+, or CD8+CD57+ T cells (not recorded which) from PBMCs. These receptor sequences come from a human donor with aplastic anemia. The CDR3 runs from the conserved cysteine through the conserved F or W. Fields, in order: V gene, J gene, clone size, D gene, CDR3 protein, CDR3 DNA. D genes are given only for firm matches. The listing skips clone size in some rows; elsewhere it reads once, few, many or a size class.

TRBV20-1	TRBJ2-5	.	.	CSARHPSQETQYF	TGCAGTGCTAGACACCCGTCCCAAGAGACCCAGTACTTC
TRBV6-1	TRBJ1-5	many	.	CASSRQGNQPQHF	TGTGCCAGCAGTCGACAGGGCAATCAGCCCCAGCATTTT
TRBV15	TRBJ2-6	few	.	CATKPESGANVLTF	TGTGCCACCAAGCCAGAGTCTGGGGCCAACGTCCTGACTTTC
TRBV20-1	TRBJ1-2	.	TRBD1	CSASADRAYGYTF	TGCAGTGCTAGTGCTGACAGGGCGTATGGCTACACCTTC
TRBV29-1	TRBJ2-7	.	.	CSVHVTITYEQYF	TGCAGCGTTCATGTTACCATAACCTACGAGCAGTACTTC
TRBV20-1	TRBJ2-3	many	.	CSATTTRGWADTQYF	TGCAGTGCTACTACCACTCGAGGTTGGGCAGATACGCAGTATTTT
TRBV12-3/TRBV12-4	TRBJ2-2	many	TRBD2	CASSFRGAGELFF	TGTGCCAGCAGTTTCCGGGGGGCCGGGGAGCTGTTTTTT
TRBV3-1	TRBJ2-4	many	.	CASPAKNIQYF	TGTGCCAGCCCGGCCAAAAACATTCAGTACTTC
TRBV19	TRBJ2-5	.	.	CASNRDKTQYF	TGTGCCAGTAATCGGGACAAGACCCAGTACTTC
TRBV7-3	TRBJ2-6	many	TRBD1	CASSPHTGAGANVLTF	TGTGCCAGCAGCCCTCACACAGGGGCTGGGGCCAACGTCCTGACTTTC
TRBV7-3	TRBJ2-1	.	.	CASSAGQYNEQFF	TGTGCCAGCAGCGCCGGACAGTACAATGAGCAGTTCTTC
TRBV27	TRBJ1-1	.	TRBD1	CASSPLPGQGDTEAFF	TGTGCCAGCAGCCCTCTACCGGGACAGGGGGACACTGAAGCTTTCTTT
TRBV27	TRBJ1-1	.	.	CASSWVGNTEAFF	TGTGCCAGCAGTTGGGTCGGGAACACTGAAGCTTTCTTT
TRBV2	TRBJ2-7	.	TRBD2	CASSYVGGGTYEQYF	TGTGCCAGCAGTTACGTGGGCGGGGGGACCTACGAGCAGTACTTC
TRBV2	TRBJ1-5	.	TRBD1	CASTRQGAGQLQRF	TGTGCCAGCACTCGACAGGGGGCGGGTCAGCTCCAGCGTTTT
TRBV2	TRBJ1-1	once	.	CASDRGRGTEAFF	TGTGCCAGCGATCGGGGCAGGGGCACTGAAGCTTTCTTT
TRBV5-1	TRBJ1-6	many	.	CASSLQQTGGMNNSPLHF	TGCGCCAGCAGCCTACAGCAGACAGGAGGGATGAACAATTCACCCCTCCACTTT
TRBV20-1	TRBJ1-5	.	TRBD1	CSAQKGADQPQHF	TGCAGTGCTCAAAAGGGGGCGGATCAGCCCCAGCATTTT
TRBV20-1	TRBJ2-5	many	.	CSARDPSGGLKETQYF	TGCAGTGCTAGAGACCCTTCCGGGGGGCTGAAGGAGACCCAGTACTTC
TRBV7-9	TRBJ1-1	.	.	CATGTAKEAFF	TGTGCCACCGGGACGGCTAAAGAAGCTTTCTTT
TRBV9	TRBJ2-7	many	.	CASSLGGDTSYEQYF	TGTGCCAGCAGCCTTGGGGGGGACACATCCTACGAGCAGTACTTC
TRBV18	TRBJ2-7	few	.	CASSPGILTGEQYF	TGTGCCAGCTCACCAGGGATCCTTACTGGGGAGCAGTACTTC
TRBV30	TRBJ1-1	few	.	CAWSYRGTEAFF	TGTGCCTGGAGTTATAGGGGGACTGAAGCTTTCTTT
TRBV29-1	TRBJ1-2	.	TRBD1	CSVGTGRRYGYTF	TGCAGCGTTGGGACAGGGAGGAGGTATGGCTACACCTTC
TRBV7-2	TRBJ1-1	few	.	CASSLFNRGTEAFF	TGTGCCAGCAGCTTATTTAATAGGGGGACTGAAGCTTTCTTT
TRBV7-6	TRBJ2-5	.	TRBD2	CASSLSGGRAETQYF	TGTGCCAGCAGCTTAAGTGGCGGGAGGGCCGAGACCCAGTACTTC
TRBV9	TRBJ2-2	many	.	CASSVESRGSGELFF	TGTGCCAGCAGCGTAGAGTCTAGGGGTTCGGGGGAGCTGTTTTTT
TRBV2	TRBJ2-5	few	.	CASSDPTRRETQYF	TGTGCCAGCAGTGATCCTACCCGGAGGGAGACCCAGTACTTC
TRBV7-8	TRBJ2-2	.	.	CASSLVGTTGELFF	TGTGCCAGCAGCTTAGTAGGGACCACCGGGGAGCTGTTTTTT
TRBV7-9	TRBJ2-1	few	.	CASSPGWNEQFF	TGTGCCAGCAGCCCCGGGTGGAATGAGCAGTTCTTC
TRBV2	TRBJ2-7	few	.	CASSGDTSYEQYF	TGTGCCAGCAGTGGGGACACCTCCTACGAGCAGTACTTC
TRBV7-2	TRBJ1-6	.	.	CASSFLIDNSPLHF	TGTGCCAGCAGCTTTTTGATAGATAATTCACCCCTCCACTTT
TRBV6-1	TRBJ1-6	many	.	CASSVRRSSYNSPLHF	TGTGCCAGCAGCGTTCGACGGAGCTCCTATAATTCACCCCTCCACTTT
TRBV20-1	TRBJ1-2	.	TRBD1	CSYRGTHGYTF	TGCAGCTACAGGGGCACTCATGGCTACACCTTC
TRBV7-6	TRBJ2-7	.	TRBD2	CASSYLSGSDEQYF	TGTGCCAGCAGCTACCTCAGCGGGAGCGACGAGCAGTACTTC
TRBV5-1	TRBJ1-1	many	.	CASSPSASGTEAFF	TGCGCCAGCAGCCCGTCAGCTTCTGGCACTGAAGCTTTCTTT
TRBV2	TRBJ2-7	many	.	CASSSFQVTSYEQYF	TGTGCCAGCAGTTCCTTCCAGGTTACCTCCTACGAGCAGTACTTC
TRBV10-3	TRBJ1-4	.	.	CAIRGGNEKLFF	TGTGCCATCAGGGGGGGGAATGAAAAACTGTTTTTT
TRBV7-8	TRBJ1-3	.	.	CASSFRAQPSGNTIYF	TGTGCCAGCAGCTTCAGGGCCCAGCCATCTGGAAACACCATATATTTT
TRBV20-1	TRBJ2-7	few	TRBD2	CSAREEAGADEQYF	TGCAGTGCTAGAGAGGAAGCGGGGGCCGACGAGCAGTACTTC
TRBV7-9	TRBJ2-1	.	.	CASTPVPGEQFF	TGTGCCAGCACGCCGGTCCCCGGTGAGCAGTTCTTC
TRBV24-1	TRBJ2-1	.	TRBD2	CATSDSSGGIYNEQFF	TGTGCCACCAGTGACTCTAGCGGGGGCATCTACAATGAGCAGTTCTTC
TRBV19	TRBJ2-5	many	TRBD1	CASSRNPQGAGVAETQYF	TGTGCCAGTAGTAGAAACCCCCAGGGGGCAGGGGTGGCAGAGACCCAGTACTTC
TRBV7-2	TRBJ2-7	many	.	CASSLGVGRNYEQYF	TGTGCCAGCAGCTTAGGAGTCGGCAGGAATTACGAGCAGTACTTC
TRBV2	TRBJ1-3	.	.	CASSWGGNTIYF	TGTGCCAGCAGTTGGGGAGGAAACACCATATATTTT
TRBV10-3	TRBJ2-2	.	.	CAIGSSNTGELFF	TGTGCCATCGGTAGCTCGAACACCGGGGAGCTGTTTTTT
TRBV2	TRBJ2-5	.	TRBD1	CASSFWDRDQETQYF	TGTGCCAGCAGTTTCTGGGACAGGGACCAAGAGACCCAGTACTTC
TRBV20-1	TRBJ2-7	many	.	CSARDTQKGYEQYF	TGCAGTGCTAGAGATACACAGAAGGGATACGAGCAGTACTTC
TRBV6-2/TRBV6-3	TRBJ2-2	.	TRBD2	CASSYGATSGRPTGELFF	TGTGCCAGCAGTTACGGGGCGACTAGCGGGAGGCCCACCGGGGAGCTGTTTTTT
TRBV4-1	TRBJ1-1	.	TRBD1	CASSLPLGQAPEAFF	TGCGCCAGCAGCCTACCACTAGGACAGGCGCCTGAAGCTTTCTTT
TRBV19	TRBJ1-2	.	.	CASSLQGPYGYTF	TGTGCCAGTAGTCTACAGGGACCTTATGGCTACACCTTC
TRBV19	TRBJ2-1	few	.	CAIQRRAYNEQFF	TGTGCCATCCAGAGGCGAGCCTACAATGAGCAGTTCTTC
TRBV2	TRBJ1-1	.	.	CASSGRGVSNTEAFF	TGTGCCAGCTCGGGCAGGGGAGTATCGAACACTGAAGCTTTCTTT
TRBV19	TRBJ1-1	.	.	CASSRDSDTEAFF	TGTGCCAGTAGCCGTGATTCGGACACTGAAGCTTTCTTT
TRBV5-1	TRBJ2-1	many	.	CASSLGERSSYNEQFF	TGCGCCAGCAGCTTGGGGGAGAGGAGCTCCTACAATGAGCAGTTCTTC